This T cell receptor (beta chain) was sequenced in a study of cytomegalovirus exposure and HLA in healthy donors (TCRdb year 2017). Looking at the study overall: An earlier analysis of 550 to 700 of the donors reported roughly 270 Gb of sequence data and about 100 million unique TCR beta sequences from 150 million to 200 million T cells. The later analysis used no new phenotypic data to find candidate immune exposures, relying instead on TCR beta sequences and their occurrence across donors. A handful of DR-DQ haplotypes were handled as single units for association and clustering because linkage in the cohort was strong. The T cell repertoires of 550 to 850 subjects were profiled by immunosequencing and related to cytomegalovirus serostatus. An earlier analysis of approximately 630 of the donors applied high-throughput TCR beta sequencing to assess whether each TCR beta V gene segment acted as functional or pseudogenic. The number of typed donors differed by locus: about 620-640 for A, B, C, DRB1 and DQB1; 500 to 550 for DQA1; 606 for DPA1; and about 450 for DPB1. A later genetic analysis took genome-wide SNP genotypes for about 60% of the roughly 670 donors and used that subset as a discovery cohort. Besides the first cohort of approximately 710 subjects, a separate validation cohort made up of roughly 120 different subjects was used. Donor age, sex, ethnicity and CMV serostatus were collected together with the repertoire data. The study combined high-throughput TCR immunosequencing, statistical association of individual TCRs with disease status, and machine learning to predict cytomegalovirus infection status. A later analysis re-analyzed previously published TCR beta repertoires from hundreds of donors and added high-resolution HLA genotyping to study TCR occurrence patterns. Among the roughly 430 genotyped donors, approximately 82% belonged to the genetic ancestry cluster associated with self-reported Caucasian donors. All discovery cohort repertoires had been generated on a single sequencing platform. Around 320 gigabases of sequencing data and some 85 million unique TCR sequences were included in an early release covering roughly 700 HLA-typed donors. Across approximately 400 genotyped donors of the cohort, an average of about 220,000 unique TCR beta nucleotide sequences per donor were sequenced, and approximately 17% of those sequences were non-productive. The study aimed to test whether signatures of past pathogen exposure could be identified by cataloging public T cell receptors. HLA typing included class I and class II loci at four-digit resolution.

Receptor libraries were prepared by the immunoSEQ multiplex PCR assay. For the multiplex PCR, a mixture combining 60 forward primers for TCR Vbeta segments and 13 reverse primers for TCR Jbeta segments was used. A multiplex PCR assay on genomic DNA amplified the CDR3 region of rearranged TCR beta genes. The amplified TCR beta libraries were sequenced on the Illumina HiSeq System as 87-base-pair reads. The original pipeline was this. A later analysis counted about 80 million unique TCR beta chains across the 670 or so repertoires, and some 11 million of these chains were shared by at least two donors. A nearest-neighbor algorithm error-corrected the raw reads and collapsed the reads into unique sequences, merging closely related sequences to remove PCR and sequencing errors. CDR3 sequences were aligned to IMGT reference sequences to assign V, D and J gene segments. Each retained sequence needed at least a six-nucleotide match to both a V gene segment and a J gene segment. A rearrangement counted as productive if the CDR3 had no stop codons and remained in frame with V and J, and every other rearrangement counted as non-productive. CDR3 was defined according to IMGT convention as the region running from the second conserved V-encoded cysteine to the conserved J-encoded phenylalanine. The earlier analysis of 500 to 650 of the donors excluded any sequence lacking an unambiguous match to a single V gene segment. In an earlier analysis of a few hundred of the donors, a V segment was called functional when productive rearrangements were above 56.7%, and segregating when the standard deviation between donors exceeded 5%. To diagnose cytomegalovirus status from the catalog of TCR beta chain sequences, a statistical classification framework was built. V and J gene assignment, in a later analysis, came from comparing TCR nucleotide sequences with IMGT/GENE-DB human TR gene sequences. The TCRdist pipeline was used in a later analysis to assign CDR3 sequences and most-parsimonious VDJ recombination scenarios. In a later analysis, each TCR beta chain was defined by its CDR3 amino acid sequence together with its V-gene family, and reads without a unique V-gene family were excluded. A later analysis removed 550 to 700 highly shared, low-generation-probability nucleotide sequences to deal with suspected cross-contamination and a sequencing artifact. A later analysis calculated a clonal expansion index for each public chain from normalized within-repertoire ranks of inferred template counts. A later analysis computed generation probabilities with a VDJ recombination model fitted to out-of-frame rearrangements, and checked the results against IGoR. A later analysis scored TCR-TCR, TCR-HLA and TCR-CMV co-occurrence with hypergeometric tests, applying a repertoire-size bias correction to TCR pairs. False discovery rates were estimated in a later analysis by permuting HLA or CMV assignments 20 times. In a later analysis, co-occurring TCRs were grouped with DBSCAN, and TCRdist sequence similarity was added when clustering was performed within HLA-allele-positive subsets. Co-occurrence clustering excluded repertoires with fewer than 30,000 or more than 120,000 public chains, plus five with anomalous nucleotide sharing. TCRdb retrieved this table from immuneACCESS and kept in-frame rearrangements only. Not all clones are present; in checked studies, unresolved V genes account for under half, and no reason is known for the remainder. Clone size and the V and J calls come from that table; the DNA yielded D and trimming. The sample table holds 100,000 to 150,000 clones, of which approximately 85% were seen once. The ten largest clones add up to more than 1.5% of the sample.

In the case of this clone: Its binding antigen is unknown. No quality values exist for individual bases; no much larger clone is one base distant.

Taken from cysteine to phenylalanine, the CDR3 has 14 residues. This entry keeps only the CDR3 DNA: 42 bases, framed from base 1. V gives up 8 bases and J gives up 2 bases, and the segment between their germline ends measures 13 bases. Looking up the germline V gene yields CDR1 LGHNA and CDR2 YSLEER. General findings and caveats noted by the study authors: In a later analysis, most CMV-associated TCR beta chains were found to appear HLA-restricted, with HLA associations seemingly driven largely by CMV exposure. The classifier was reported to diagnose cytomegalovirus status with high specificity and sensitivity in both the original cohort and the validation cohort. Correlated functional status among segregating V segments might reflect linkage disequilibrium, but an unknown experimental factor could not be ruled out. The study listed 150 to 200 TCR beta chains as associated with cytomegalovirus. Assigning TCR associations to individual alleles was difficult when HLA alleles, especially DR and DQ, strongly co-occurred. The cohort was sequenced for TCR beta chains only, and without alpha or paired-chain data the features that could be detected were limited. CMV serostatus was the only immune exposure information available for the cohort. Across donors, most TCR sequences were observed very rarely, whereas some public TCRs were present in many individuals. A cluster of highly shared sequence variants was judged likely to be a technical artifact of the sequencing pipeline. A later analysis found that HLA-associated TCR beta chains were more clonally expanded and had lower generation probabilities than equally common non-associated chains. Because HLA typing was unavailable for some donors at each locus, only the typed subset was used in association tests. Compared with the approximately 670-donor mean, donors in an Asian-associated ancestry cluster had fewer N-insertions in productive TCRs, according to a later genetic analysis. A further reported finding was that TCR beta sequences accurately predicted the HLA-A and HLA-B alleles for most subjects in the first cohort. Some IMGT-functional V segments, including TRBV6-2 and TRBV6-3, could not be told apart with the 87-base-pair reads, so those segments were excluded. Sequencing depth was assumed to be roughly uniform across donors in the presence/absence analyses, though that assumption may not hold. It was suggested by the authors that the approach could potentially be generalized to other disease states and immunological phenotypes. A later genetic analysis associated a missense DCLRE1C variant with V-gene and J-gene trimming of TCR beta chains, and an independent cohort replicated the association. Fewer than 20 rarely observed V segments, including chromosome 9 orphons, were excluded from the earlier analysis of several hundred of the donors because counts were too low. In an earlier analysis of 587 of the donors, most TCR beta V segments appeared in productive rearrangements about 90% or about 30% of the time, broadly matching IMGT annotations. According to a later analysis, parvovirus B19, influenza, CMV and Epstein-Barr virus appeared linked to several top co-occurrence clusters. At a false discovery rate of 0.05, a later analysis linked around 15,000 TCR beta sequences to specific HLA alleles. In vitro tests confirmed that a few of the cytomegalovirus-associated TCR beta chains recognize cytomegalovirus antigens. According to a later analysis, TCR association rates differed among HLA loci, with DRB1 alleles showing the most associated TCRs and HLA-C alleles showing the fewest.

In total, about 650 healthy bone marrow donors made up the cohort. At the time of sampling, all cohort members were nominally healthy, though unrecorded immune exposures were likely present. The donor was CMV seronegative and belonged to the group of around 400 seronegative cohort members. A peripheral blood sample was provided by each donor, and peripheral blood mononuclear cells were used for TCR beta sequencing. Genomic DNA extraction from the blood cell samples was performed with the Qiagen DNeasy Blood Extraction Kit. The sample taken for sequencing was PBMCs. The TCR sequence derives from a boy aged 5-17 years in good health and CMV-seronegative. The chain is made from TRBV4-3 and TRBJ1-5, and perhaps TRBD1 as D gene, on 5 matching bases. The sequence in DNA is TGCGCCAGCCAAAACAGGTTCCGCAATCAGCCCCAGCATTTT. Its amino acids are CASQNRFRNQPQHF.